This T cell receptor beta chain was found in a study of early T cells in non-severe SARS-CoV-2 infection. Study-wide background: From unsorted whole blood, bulk RNA was sequenced, and the chains remained unpaired.

Each cDNA molecule carried a unique molecular identifier. TCRdb processed the 5' RACE reads anew with MiXCR; each CDR3 protein has one entry. The sample has some 64,000 distinct CDR3 sequences; roughly 10% are singletons. Whole-study findings and limits: Reliance on VDJdb matching favored anti-spike CD8 responses; private and CD4 specificities were missed.

Between the trimmed V and J ends, which lost 0 bases and 2 bases, there was a span of 9 bases. Germline V lookup: CDR1 SGHRS, CDR2 YFSETQ. The CDR3 totals 14 residues. In its sample, this clonotype was seen a few times. Its antigen is unknown. This chain uses TRBV5-1 with TRBJ2-7; no definite D call. Here the sequenced sample was whole blood, taken at baseline. The receptor's source is an adult who was a healthcare worker with PCR-confirmed SARS-CoV-2 infection or an uninfected control (not recorded which). The CDR3 here is CASSLVDGAYEQYF. The CDR3 bases are TGCGCCAGCAGCTTGGTCGACGGAGCCTACGAGCAGTACTTC.